This T cell receptor (beta chain) came from a study of identical twins. Findings and caveats of the study: Beta clonotypes that were abundant in cord blood contained fewer insertions, a pattern absent from memory repertoires.

MiXCR, run by TCRdb on the 5' RACE reads, gives a single entry per CDR3 protein. The profile shows around 100,000 distinct CDR3 sequences, 5.9% of them singletons. Trimming took off 0 bases at V and 4 bases at J, with 6 bases between the two ends. CDR3 length equals 12 residues. From germline, CDR1 is SQVTM and CDR2 ANQGSEA. Many counts were recorded for this clonotype. Its cognate antigen is unknown. Sequencing used memory T cells sorted from blood. The rearrangement links TRBV29-1 to TRBJ1-2; unclear D gene. This sequence was found in a woman between 50 and 59 years old in good health. CDR3 sequence (DNA): TGCAGCGTTGAAGACAGTTCCTATGGCTACACCTTC. It codes for CSVEDSSYGYTF.